Listed below are T cell receptor beta chains from one sample, sequenced in a study of blood T cell repertoires in COVID-19. Sequenced by immunoSEQ multiplex PCR; TCRdb stores in-frame clones only, minus some. Altogether around 250,000 clones are present, about four fifths being singletons, with the ten largest covering approximately 3.5%. The specimen was peripheral blood. The receptors here all came from a woman aged 18-29 years with acute or convalescent COVID-19. CDR3s include the opening cysteine and the closing phenylalanine or tryptophan. D genes are given only for firm matches. Size is omitted from some rows. Given values are once, few, many or a class for expanded clones.

clone_size: once; j_call: TRBJ2-1; v_call: TRBV29-1; cdr3_length: 13; d_call: NA; cdr3_nt: TGCAGCGTTGTAGGAAGCGGGTACAATGAGCAGTTCTTC; cdr3_aa: CSVVGSGYNEQFF
clone_size: NA; j_call: TRBJ2-7; v_call: TRBV28; cdr3_length: 16; d_call: NA; cdr3_nt: TGTGCCAGCACCCAATCGGGGGGCGAGCGTGCCTACGAGCAGTACTTC; cdr3_aa: CASTQSGGERAYEQYF
clone_size: NA; j_call: TRBJ2-7; v_call: TRBV7-8; cdr3_length: 16; d_call: NA; cdr3_nt: TGTGCCAGCAGCCGAGGGTATGGGGACATTGGGTACGAGCAGTACTTC; cdr3_aa: CASSRGYGDIGYEQYF
clone_size: NA; j_call: TRBJ1-1; v_call: TRBV2; cdr3_length: 14; d_call: NA; cdr3_nt: TGTGCCAGCACCGAACGAGAGGGAAGCACTGAAGCTTTCTTT; cdr3_aa: CASTEREGSTEAFF
clone_size: NA; j_call: TRBJ2-3; v_call: TRBV6-5; cdr3_length: 14; d_call: NA; cdr3_nt: TGTGCCAGCAGTATAAGACAGGACACAGATACGCAGTATTTT; cdr3_aa: CASSIRQDTDTQYF
clone_size: NA; j_call: TRBJ1-5; v_call: TRBV6-5; cdr3_length: 15; d_call: NA; cdr3_nt: TGTGCCAGCAGTTACATGCGGGACCCGAATCAGCCCCAGCATTTT; cdr3_aa: CASSYMRDPNQPQHF
clone_size: once; j_call: TRBJ2-7; v_call: TRBV14; cdr3_length: 15; d_call: TRBD2; cdr3_nt: TGTGCCAGCAGCCAGGAATTTCTTAGCGGGAACGAGCAGTACTTC; cdr3_aa: CASSQEFLSGNEQYF
clone_size: NA; j_call: TRBJ2-5; v_call: TRBV6-5; cdr3_length: 15; d_call: TRBD2; cdr3_nt: TGTGCCAGCAGTTTGTCGGGGGGGAGAAGAGAGACCCAGTACTTC; cdr3_aa: CASSLSGGRRETQYF
clone_size: NA; j_call: TRBJ2-1; v_call: TRBV19; cdr3_length: 16; d_call: TRBD2; cdr3_nt: TGTGCCAGTAGTACCCCCACTAGCGGGAGTACCAATGAGCAGTTCTTC; cdr3_aa: CASSTPTSGSTNEQFF
clone_size: NA; j_call: TRBJ1-6; v_call: TRBV6-2/TRBV6-3; cdr3_length: 14; d_call: NA; cdr3_nt: TGTGCCAGCAGTTACCTGGGACTGAATTCACCCCTCCACTTT; cdr3_aa: CASSYLGLNSPLHF
clone_size: NA; j_call: TRBJ2-7; v_call: TRBV5-1; cdr3_length: 17; d_call: TRBD1; cdr3_nt: TGCGCCAGCAGCTGGGACCCTCTACAGGGGGACTCCTACGAGCAGTACTTC; cdr3_aa: CASSWDPLQGDSYEQYF
clone_size: NA; j_call: TRBJ2-1; v_call: TRBV15; cdr3_length: 15; d_call: TRBD1; cdr3_nt: TGTGCCACCAGCAGATCCGGACAGGCTGGCGATGAGCAGTTCTTC; cdr3_aa: CATSRSGQAGDEQFF
clone_size: NA; j_call: TRBJ2-7; v_call: TRBV9; cdr3_length: 14; d_call: NA; cdr3_nt: TGTGCCAGCAGCGTGACGACAGGTCCCCACGAGCAGTACTTC; cdr3_aa: CASSVTTGPHEQYF
clone_size: NA; j_call: TRBJ2-7; v_call: TRBV7-2; cdr3_length: 16; d_call: NA; cdr3_nt: TGTGCCAGCAGCTTAGAGGGGTCTAGCGTCGCCTACGAGCAGTACTTC; cdr3_aa: CASSLEGSSVAYEQYF
clone_size: NA; j_call: TRBJ1-1; v_call: TRBV19; cdr3_length: 13; d_call: NA; cdr3_nt: TGTGCCAGTAGTGTCCAGGGTCGCACTGAAGCTTTCTTT; cdr3_aa: CASSVQGRTEAFF
clone_size: NA; j_call: TRBJ2-7; v_call: TRBV21-1; cdr3_length: 17; d_call: NA; cdr3_nt: TGTGCCGAGGGTTCCAGAGGACTAGCGGGTGACAGCTACGAGCAGTACTTC; cdr3_aa: CAEGSRGLAGDSYEQYF
clone_size: NA; j_call: TRBJ2-7; v_call: TRBV19; cdr3_length: 12; d_call: TRBD2; cdr3_nt: TGTGCGAGCGAGGGCGGGAGGTACGAGCAGTACTTC; cdr3_aa: CASEGGRYEQYF
clone_size: NA; j_call: TRBJ2-3; v_call: TRBV5-5; cdr3_length: 14; d_call: NA; cdr3_nt: TGTGCCAGCAGCTTGCTCCGGGACACAGATACGCAGTATTTT; cdr3_aa: CASSLLRDTDTQYF
clone_size: NA; j_call: TRBJ2-2; v_call: TRBV27; cdr3_length: 15; d_call: NA; cdr3_nt: TGTGCCAGCACCACGGACAGACGCAACACCGGGGAGCTGTTTTTT; cdr3_aa: CASTTDRRNTGELFF
clone_size: NA; j_call: TRBJ1-2; v_call: TRBV2; cdr3_length: 13; d_call: TRBD1; cdr3_nt: TGTGCCAGCCGGCAGGGGACAGACTATGGCTACACCTTC; cdr3_aa: CASRQGTDYGYTF
clone_size: once; j_call: TRBJ1-5; v_call: TRBV7-8; cdr3_length: 16; d_call: NA; cdr3_nt: TGTGCCAGCAGCTTCACCAGCGCGTCGAGCAATCAGCCCCAGCATTTT; cdr3_aa: CASSFTSASSNQPQHF
clone_size: NA; j_call: TRBJ2-2; v_call: TRBV21-1; cdr3_length: 16; d_call: NA; cdr3_nt: TGTGCCAGCAGCAAAACGGGATCTGAGTGGACCGGGGAGCTGTTTTTT; cdr3_aa: CASSKTGSEWTGELFF
clone_size: once; j_call: TRBJ2-7; v_call: TRBV27; cdr3_length: 15; d_call: TRBD1; cdr3_nt: TGTGCCAGCAGTTTGACGACAGGGGTGAACTACGAGCAGTACTTC; cdr3_aa: CASSLTTGVNYEQYF
clone_size: NA; j_call: TRBJ2-7; v_call: TRBV2; cdr3_length: 16; d_call: TRBD2; cdr3_nt: TGTGCCAGCAGTGACCTAGTAGCGGGAGAGCCCTACGAGCAGTACTTC; cdr3_aa: CASSDLVAGEPYEQYF
clone_size: once; j_call: TRBJ2-4; v_call: TRBV19; cdr3_length: 17; d_call: NA; cdr3_nt: TGTGCCAGTAGTACGACAGTGACCTTACTATCCAAAAACATTCAGTACTTC; cdr3_aa: CASSTTVTLLSKNIQYF
clone_size: NA; j_call: TRBJ2-7; v_call: TRBV7-2; cdr3_length: 15; d_call: TRBD2; cdr3_nt: TGTGCCAGCACCTCTAGCGGGAGGTGGGGGTACGAGCAGTACTTC; cdr3_aa: CASTSSGRWGYEQYF
clone_size: NA; j_call: TRBJ1-2; v_call: TRBV7-2; cdr3_length: 14; d_call: TRBD1; cdr3_nt: TGTGCCAGCAGCCCATGGACAGGGGCCTATGGCTACACCTTC; cdr3_aa: CASSPWTGAYGYTF
clone_size: NA; j_call: TRBJ2-1; v_call: TRBV10-1; cdr3_length: 15; d_call: TRBD2; cdr3_nt: TGCGCCAGCAGTGAGAGCGTAGCGGGAGGCGATGAGCAGTTCTTC; cdr3_aa: CASSESVAGGDEQFF
clone_size: NA; j_call: TRBJ2-7; v_call: TRBV10-1; cdr3_length: 16; d_call: TRBD2; cdr3_nt: TGCGCCAGCAGTCCCCAGCGGGGTCAGGGTGTCGGCGAGCAGTACTTC; cdr3_aa: CASSPQRGQGVGEQYF
clone_size: few; j_call: TRBJ2-7; v_call: TRBV5-3; cdr3_length: 15; d_call: TRBD2; cdr3_nt: TGTGCCAGAAGTTCTAGCGGGAGCAGCTCCTACGAGCAGTACTTC; cdr3_aa: CARSSSGSSSYEQYF
clone_size: NA; j_call: TRBJ2-2; v_call: TRBV6-6; cdr3_length: 16; d_call: NA; cdr3_nt: TGTGCCAGCAGTTACTTGCGCAGGACGAACACCGGGGAGCTGTTTTTT; cdr3_aa: CASSYLRRTNTGELFF
clone_size: once; j_call: TRBJ1-2; v_call: TRBV5-1; cdr3_length: 14; d_call: NA; cdr3_nt: TGCGCCAGCAGCCCTGAGGTGACAGTCTATGGCTACACCTTC; cdr3_aa: CASSPEVTVYGYTF
clone_size: few; j_call: TRBJ2-7; v_call: TRBV6-6; cdr3_length: 13; d_call: TRBD1; cdr3_nt: TGTGCCAGCAGGAGGACAGGGTCCGACGAGCAGTACTTC; cdr3_aa: CASRRTGSDEQYF
clone_size: NA; j_call: TRBJ2-1; v_call: TRBV28; cdr3_length: 17; d_call: TRBD1; cdr3_nt: TGTGCCAGCAACACCCGGGACAGGCAAGTCTCCTACAATGAGCAGTTCTTC; cdr3_aa: CASNTRDRQVSYNEQFF
clone_size: NA; j_call: TRBJ1-5; v_call: TRBV4-3; cdr3_length: 14; d_call: NA; cdr3_nt: TGCGCCAGCAGCCAAGATACCTCGGGGCAGCCCCAGCATTTT; cdr3_aa: CASSQDTSGQPQHF
clone_size: NA; j_call: TRBJ1-5; v_call: TRBV5-6; cdr3_length: 16; d_call: NA; cdr3_nt: TGTGCCAGCAGCTTAGGTCCACGGACAGATAGTCAGCCCCAGCATTTT; cdr3_aa: CASSLGPRTDSQPQHF
clone_size: NA; j_call: TRBJ1-4; v_call: TRBV5-1; cdr3_length: 14; d_call: NA; cdr3_nt: TGCGCCAGCAGCACGGGGGTAACTAATGAAAAACTGTTTTTT; cdr3_aa: CASSTGVTNEKLFF
clone_size: once; j_call: TRBJ1-5; v_call: TRBV4-3; cdr3_length: 15; d_call: NA; cdr3_nt: TGCGCCAGCAGCCAAGATACGGGGGTGAGTCAGCCCCAGCATTTT; cdr3_aa: CASSQDTGVSQPQHF
clone_size: NA; j_call: TRBJ2-1; v_call: TRBV6-5; cdr3_length: 15; d_call: NA; cdr3_nt: TGTGCCAGCAGTTACTCCGGGGTTGGGGGGAATGAGCAGTTCTTC; cdr3_aa: CASSYSGVGGNEQFF
clone_size: NA; j_call: TRBJ2-3; v_call: TRBV6-2/TRBV6-3; cdr3_length: 15; d_call: TRBD1; cdr3_nt: TGTGCCAGCAGTTACGGGACAGGGGACCCAGATACGCAGTATTTT; cdr3_aa: CASSYGTGDPDTQYF
clone_size: NA; j_call: TRBJ2-6; v_call: TRBV6-2/TRBV6-3; cdr3_length: 17; d_call: NA; cdr3_nt: TGTGCCAGCAGTTCTCTCAGCGGAGGGACTGGGGCCAACGTCCTGACTTTC; cdr3_aa: CASSSLSGGTGANVLTF